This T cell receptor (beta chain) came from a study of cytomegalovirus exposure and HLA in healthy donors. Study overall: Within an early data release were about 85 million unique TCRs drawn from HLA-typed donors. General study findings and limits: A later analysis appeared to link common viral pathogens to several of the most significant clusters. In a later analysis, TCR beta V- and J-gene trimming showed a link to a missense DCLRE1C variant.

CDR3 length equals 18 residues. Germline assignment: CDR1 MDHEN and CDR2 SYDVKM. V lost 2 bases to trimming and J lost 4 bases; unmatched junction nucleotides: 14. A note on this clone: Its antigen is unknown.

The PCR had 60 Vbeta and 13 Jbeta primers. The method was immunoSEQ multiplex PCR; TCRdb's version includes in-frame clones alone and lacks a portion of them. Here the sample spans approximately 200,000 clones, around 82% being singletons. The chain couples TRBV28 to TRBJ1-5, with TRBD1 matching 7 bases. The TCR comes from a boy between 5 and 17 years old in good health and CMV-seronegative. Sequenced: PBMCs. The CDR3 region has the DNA TGTGCCAGCAGTTTAGATTTTTTGCCGGGACAGATAAATCAGCCCCAGCATTTT. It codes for CASSLDFLPGQINQPQHF.